The sequence of this T cell receptor beta chain was determined in a study of cytomegalovirus exposure and HLA in healthy donors listed by TCRdb under 2017. About the study as a whole: According to an earlier analysis of 587 of the donors, 200 million or so T cells yielded 100 million or so unique TCR beta sequences and approximately 280 Gb of sequence data. On average, approximately 250,000 unique TCR beta nucleotide sequences were sequenced per donor among several hundred genotyped donors of the cohort, with roughly 18% of those sequences being non-productive. To predict cytomegalovirus infection status, the study brought together high-throughput TCR immunosequencing, statistical association of individual TCRs with disease status, and machine learning. Donor age, sex, ethnicity and CMV serostatus were collected together with the repertoire data. The number of donors typed differed by locus, with about 629-630 for A, B, C, DRB1 and DQB1, around 500 for DQA1, 600 to 610 for DPA1, and about 450 for DPB1. In addition to the first cohort of 650 to 800 subjects, a separate validation cohort of approximately 120 different subjects was used. An earlier analysis of approximately 630 of the donors applied high-throughput TCR beta sequencing to assess whether each TCR beta V gene segment acted as functional or pseudogenic. Because of strong linkage in the cohort, five DR-DQ haplotypes were treated as single units for association and clustering. The T cell repertoires of some 670 subjects were profiled by immunosequencing and related to cytomegalovirus serostatus. An early release that covered about 640 HLA-typed donors contained about 290 gigabases of sequencing data and 65 million to 100 million unique TCR sequences. The aim of the study was to test whether cataloging public T cell receptors could identify signatures of past pathogen exposure. Every repertoire in the discovery cohort had been generated on one and the same sequencing platform. In a later genetic analysis, genome-wide SNP genotypes for about 55% of the roughly 700 donors were used, and that subset was treated as a discovery cohort. A later analysis re-analyzed previously published TCR beta repertoires from roughly 630 donors and added high-resolution HLA genotyping to study TCR occurrence patterns. Rather than using new phenotypic data, the later analysis identified candidate immune exposures from TCR beta sequences and from how often those sequences occurred across donors. Both class I and class II loci were covered by HLA typing, at four-digit resolution. Among the roughly 400 genotyped donors, under 90% belonged to the genetic ancestry cluster associated with self-reported Caucasian donors.

The protocol used for the library was the immunoSEQ multiplex PCR assay. For the multiplex PCR, a mixture combining 60 forward primers for TCR Vbeta segments and 13 reverse primers for TCR Jbeta segments was used. Amplification of the CDR3 region of rearranged TCR beta genes was performed with a multiplex PCR assay on genomic DNA. The amplified TCR beta libraries were sequenced on the Illumina HiSeq System as 87-base-pair reads. The authors processed their data as follows. A later analysis tallied about 77 million unique TCR beta chains across the 666 repertoires, and approximately 9.9 million of those chains were shared by two or more donors. To remove PCR and sequencing errors, raw reads were error-corrected and collapsed into unique sequences using a nearest-neighbor algorithm that merged closely related sequences. To assign V, D and J gene segments, CDR3 sequences were aligned to IMGT reference sequences. For a sequence to be retained, a match of at least six nucleotides to both a V gene segment and a J gene segment was required. Rearrangements were called productive when the CDR3 lacked stop codons and stayed in frame with V and J; all others were non-productive. CDR3 was defined by IMGT convention, running from the second conserved V-encoded cysteine to the conserved J-encoded phenylalanine. The earlier analysis of 587 of the donors excluded sequences that lacked an unambiguous match to a single V gene segment. In an earlier analysis of approximately 610 of the donors, V segments were called functional above 56.7% productive rearrangements and were called segregating when the between-donor standard deviation exceeded 5%. A statistical classification framework was developed to diagnose cytomegalovirus status using the catalog of TCR beta chain sequences. A later analysis assigned V and J genes by comparing TCR nucleotide sequences with IMGT/GENE-DB human TR gene sequences. Using the TCRdist pipeline, a later analysis assigned CDR3 sequences along with most-parsimonious VDJ recombination scenarios. A later analysis defined each TCR beta chain by its CDR3 amino acid sequence plus V-gene family, and excluded reads lacking a unique V-gene family. A later analysis removed over 500 highly shared, low-generation-probability nucleotide sequences to deal with suspected cross-contamination and a sequencing artifact. A later analysis calculated a clonal expansion index for each public chain from normalized within-repertoire ranks of inferred template counts. A later analysis computed generation probabilities with a VDJ recombination model fitted to out-of-frame rearrangements, and checked the results against IGoR. In a later analysis, TCR-TCR, TCR-HLA and TCR-CMV co-occurrence was scored with hypergeometric tests, and a repertoire-size bias correction was applied to TCR pairs. A later analysis estimated false discovery rates by permuting HLA or CMV assignments 20 times. In a later analysis, co-occurring TCRs were grouped using DBSCAN, and TCRdist sequence similarity was added for clustering within HLA-allele-positive subsets. Repertoires with fewer than 30,000 or more than 120,000 public chains were left out of co-occurrence clustering, as were about 5 repertoires with anomalous nucleotide sharing. TCRdb mirrors the immuneACCESS table, restricted to in-frame sequences. Some clones are absent from its copies; in checked studies, under half trace to an unresolved V gene, and the reason for the others is unknown. That table gives V, J and clone size, and the DNA gave D and trimming. This sample is represented by 80,000 to 95,000 clones; 55% to 75% of them were singletons. The top ten clonotypes cover approximately 15% of the sample.

Points the paper makes about the study in general: Specific HLA alleles were associated with 15,000 to 20,000 TCR beta sequences at a false discovery rate of 0.05 in a later analysis. A later analysis found that HLA-associated TCR beta chains were more clonally expanded and had lower generation probabilities than equally common non-associated chains. An earlier analysis of 587 of the donors showed that most TCR beta V segments appeared in productive rearrangements either about 87% or about 30% of the time, which broadly matched IMGT annotations. Assigning TCR associations to individual alleles was difficult when HLA alleles, especially DR and DQ, strongly co-occurred. Across donors, most TCR sequences were observed very rarely, whereas some public TCRs were present in many individuals. The study listed 150 to 200 TCR beta chains as associated with cytomegalovirus. HLA typing was unavailable for some donors at each locus, so association tests used only the typed subset. Linkage disequilibrium might explain the correlated functional status among segregating V segments, but an unknown experimental factor could not be excluded. The earlier analysis of nearly 600 of the donors excluded roughly 17 rarely observed V segments, including chromosome 9 orphons, because counts were too low. Some IMGT-functional V segments, including TRBV6-2 and TRBV6-3, could not be distinguished by the 87-base-pair reads and were therefore excluded. The sequencing pipeline was judged likely to have produced a cluster of highly shared sequence variants as a technical artifact. According to the authors, the approach could potentially be generalized to other disease states and immunological phenotypes. Only TCR beta chains were sequenced in this cohort, and the absence of alpha or paired-chain data limited detectable features. In a later analysis, TCR association rates were found to vary across HLA loci, with the most associated TCRs seen for DRB1 alleles and the fewest for HLA-C alleles. Compared with the approximately 600-donor mean, donors in an Asian-associated ancestry cluster had fewer N-insertions in productive TCRs, according to a later genetic analysis. A few of the identified cytomegalovirus-associated TCR beta chains were confirmed in vitro to be specific for cytomegalovirus antigens. A further reported finding was that TCR beta sequences accurately predicted the HLA-A and HLA-B alleles for most subjects in the first cohort. In both the original and validation cohorts, the classifier was reported to diagnose cytomegalovirus status with high specificity and sensitivity. In a later analysis, most CMV-associated TCR beta chains were found to appear HLA-restricted, with HLA associations seemingly driven largely by CMV exposure. The only immune exposure information available for the cohort was CMV serostatus. A later genetic analysis associated a missense DCLRE1C variant with V-gene and J-gene trimming of TCR beta chains, and an independent cohort replicated the association. Several of the top co-occurrence clusters appeared to be linked to parvovirus B19, influenza, CMV and Epstein-Barr virus, according to a later analysis. The presence/absence analyses assumed that sequencing depth was roughly uniform across donors, and that assumption may not be true.

The cohort consisted of 600 to 700 healthy bone marrow donors. Cohort members were all nominally healthy when sampled, although unrecorded immune exposures were likely present. The donor was CMV seropositive and was included in the group of 250 to 300 seropositive cohort members. Every donor gave a peripheral blood sample, and the peripheral blood mononuclear cells from that sample were used for TCR beta sequencing. Genomic DNA was extracted from the blood cell samples with the Qiagen DNeasy Blood Extraction Kit. Inclusive of the bounding cysteine and phenylalanine, the CDR3 is 16 residues long. This entry keeps only the CDR3 DNA: 48 bases, framed from base 1. V is clipped by 3 bases and J by 2 bases, and the sequence between their germline boundaries is 14 bases long. Via the germline V gene, CDR1 is SGHVS and CDR2 FQNEAQ. On this clone: Its antigen is still unknown. Base-call qualities are not available, and no considerably larger clone is one nucleotide away.

The chain is made from TRBV7-8 and TRBJ2-4; possibly the D gene is TRBD2, per 5 matching bases. This TCR was sampled from a woman younger than 30 in good health and CMV-seropositive. Source material: PBMCs. For the CDR3, the sequence is CASSLKGEGTKNIQYF. The base sequence is TGTGCCAGCAGCTTGAAGGGTGAGGGAACCAAAAACATTCAGTACTTC.